A single sample is the source of the 11 T cell receptor beta chains below, sequenced in a study of CD8 T cells in ankylosing spondylitis. MiXCR, applied by TCRdb to the 5' RACE reads, yields one record per CDR3 protein. This sample yields approximately 39,000 distinct CDR3 sequences, of which about 10% are seen a single time; 20% belongs to the top ten. The sample taken for sequencing was synovial fluid, either unsorted or a sorted T cell fraction (not recorded which). These TCRs come from a male donor with ankylosing spondylitis.

In its sample, this clonotype was seen a few times. V and J are TRBV20-1 and TRBJ2-7, with unresolved D. Germline-derived CDR1 and CDR2 are DFQATT and SNEGSKA (reference sequence). The CDR3 totals 13 residues. V was shortened by 3 bases and J by 6 bases, with 15 bases between the two germline ends. For the CDR3, the DNA is TGCAGTGCTAGTCGGCAGACTCGATCCGAGCAGTACTTC. Encoded protein: CSASRQTRSEQYF.

The table lists this clonotype with many counts. V gene TRBV7-8 combines with J gene TRBJ2-1, with TRBD2 as a possible D gene (5 bases). CDR1 and CDR2 from the germline V gene are SGHVS and FQNEAQ. The V end was cut by 1 base, the J end by 3 bases, with 10 bases between. This CDR3 spans 15 amino acids. CDR3 region: CASSLGGQFYNEQFF. CDR3 nucleotide sequence: TGTGCCAGCAGCTTAGGAGGGCAGTTCTACAATGAGCAGTTCTTC.

This clonotype has just a few counts. This chain connects TRBV29-1 to TRBJ2-3; D is unclear. The CDR3 contains 16 residues. Trimming took 3 bases from V and 1 from J, leaving 17 bases between them. The germline CDR1 and CDR2 sequences are SQVTM and ANQGSEA. CDR3: CSVDMGGVLGTDTQYF. The CDR3 nucleotides read TGCAGCGTTGACATGGGCGGCGTGCTTGGCACAGATACGCAGTATTTT.

This clonotype has more than one count but fewer than ten. With a much larger clone just one base away, this may be a read error. The chain couples TRBV7-9 to TRBJ1-1; the D is unclear. Per the germline V gene, CDR1 is SEHNR and CDR2 is FQNEAQ (reference sequence). This CDR3 is 11 amino acids long. CDR3 residues: CASSLEPLLCF. The CDR3 coding sequence is TGTGCCAGCAGCTTAGAACCCCTACTATGCTTT. Drawing the rest from reference TRBV7-9 and TRBJ1-1, the complete variable domain is DTGVSQNPRHKITKRGQNVTFRCDPISEHNRLYWYRQTLGQGPEFLTYFQNEAQLEKSRLLSDRFSAERPKGSFSTLEIQRTEQGDSAMYLCASSLEPLLCFGQGTRLTVV.

This clonotype was detected many times. This chain links TRBV7-6 with TRBJ2-3, with D possibly matching TRBD2 (5 bases). Germline CDR1 and CDR2: SGHVS and FNYEAQ. The CDR3 totals 16 residues. Trimming removed 5 bases from V and 6 bases from J, with 21 bases in between. The CDR3 spells CASSAEAANNGDTQYF. CDR3 coding DNA: TGTGCCAGCAGCGCGGAGGCGGCCAACAATGGGGATACGCAGTATTTT.

This chain links TRBV2 with TRBJ2-5; D is unresolved. Deletions cut 8 bases from V and 2 bases from J, with 15 bases between. From germline, CDR1 is SNHLY and CDR2 FYNNEI. CDR3 size: 14 residues. CDR3 protein: CASGKDQGQETQYF. The CDR3 DNA reads TGTGCCAGCGGCAAGGACCAAGGTCAAGAGACCCAGTACTTC.

This chain joins TRBV4-1 and TRBJ1-1; D uncertain. The CDR3 is made up of 16 amino acids. Trimming removed 2 bases at V and 0 bases at J, with 13 bases between. Looked up from germline, CDR1 is MGHRA and CDR2 is YSYEKL. The CDR3 sequence: CASSQTPGIMNTEAFF. CDR3 sequence (DNA): TGCGCCAGCAGCCAAACCCCGGGGATCATGAACACTGAAGCTTTCTTT.

There are many counts of this clonotype. The J gene is TRBJ1-6, the V gene TRBV7-2; D unclear. CDR1 is SGHTA, CDR2 FQGNSA, per germline. The CDR3 totals 15 residues. Trimming cost V 1 base and J 2 bases, with 6 bases left between them. The CDR3 here is CASSLVDPYNSPLHF. Here the CDR3 DNA reads TGTGCCAGCAGCTTAGTCGACCCCTATAATTCACCCCTCCACTTT.

This clonotype has only a few counts. The V gene is TRBV27, the J gene TRBJ2-7, with D uncertain. Germline loops: CDR1 MNHEY, CDR2 SMNVEV (reference sequence). CDR3 size: 14 residues. Trimming stripped 8 bases from V and 0 bases from J, with 14 bases between. In DNA, the CDR3 is TGTGCCAGCTGCGCAAGAGCTAGCTCCTACGAGCAGTACTTC. It yields the protein CASCARASSYEQYF.

This clonotype was seen a few times. V gene TRBV7-2 combines with J gene TRBJ2-1, with a weak D call TRBD1 (6 bases). The CDR3 is made up of 16 amino acids. Trimming cost V 0 bases and J 0 bases, with 9 bases left between them. CDR1 and CDR2 from the germline V gene are SGHTA and FQGNSA. The CDR3 loop reads CASSLAQGSSYNEQFF. The CDR3 DNA sequence: TGTGCCAGCAGCTTAGCCCAGGGGAGCTCCTACAATGAGCAGTTCTTC.

The chain has TRBV7-3 and TRBJ2-1, with 7 bases identical to TRBD2. The CDR3 totals 15 residues. V gave up 2 bases and J gave up 8 bases; unmatched junction bases: 9. Per the germline V gene, CDR1 is SGHTA and CDR2 is FQGTGA. The DNA of the CDR3 is TGTGCCAGCAGCTTACGGGCGGGAGAGATAGATGAGCAGTTCTTC. This encodes CASSLRAGEIDEQFF.